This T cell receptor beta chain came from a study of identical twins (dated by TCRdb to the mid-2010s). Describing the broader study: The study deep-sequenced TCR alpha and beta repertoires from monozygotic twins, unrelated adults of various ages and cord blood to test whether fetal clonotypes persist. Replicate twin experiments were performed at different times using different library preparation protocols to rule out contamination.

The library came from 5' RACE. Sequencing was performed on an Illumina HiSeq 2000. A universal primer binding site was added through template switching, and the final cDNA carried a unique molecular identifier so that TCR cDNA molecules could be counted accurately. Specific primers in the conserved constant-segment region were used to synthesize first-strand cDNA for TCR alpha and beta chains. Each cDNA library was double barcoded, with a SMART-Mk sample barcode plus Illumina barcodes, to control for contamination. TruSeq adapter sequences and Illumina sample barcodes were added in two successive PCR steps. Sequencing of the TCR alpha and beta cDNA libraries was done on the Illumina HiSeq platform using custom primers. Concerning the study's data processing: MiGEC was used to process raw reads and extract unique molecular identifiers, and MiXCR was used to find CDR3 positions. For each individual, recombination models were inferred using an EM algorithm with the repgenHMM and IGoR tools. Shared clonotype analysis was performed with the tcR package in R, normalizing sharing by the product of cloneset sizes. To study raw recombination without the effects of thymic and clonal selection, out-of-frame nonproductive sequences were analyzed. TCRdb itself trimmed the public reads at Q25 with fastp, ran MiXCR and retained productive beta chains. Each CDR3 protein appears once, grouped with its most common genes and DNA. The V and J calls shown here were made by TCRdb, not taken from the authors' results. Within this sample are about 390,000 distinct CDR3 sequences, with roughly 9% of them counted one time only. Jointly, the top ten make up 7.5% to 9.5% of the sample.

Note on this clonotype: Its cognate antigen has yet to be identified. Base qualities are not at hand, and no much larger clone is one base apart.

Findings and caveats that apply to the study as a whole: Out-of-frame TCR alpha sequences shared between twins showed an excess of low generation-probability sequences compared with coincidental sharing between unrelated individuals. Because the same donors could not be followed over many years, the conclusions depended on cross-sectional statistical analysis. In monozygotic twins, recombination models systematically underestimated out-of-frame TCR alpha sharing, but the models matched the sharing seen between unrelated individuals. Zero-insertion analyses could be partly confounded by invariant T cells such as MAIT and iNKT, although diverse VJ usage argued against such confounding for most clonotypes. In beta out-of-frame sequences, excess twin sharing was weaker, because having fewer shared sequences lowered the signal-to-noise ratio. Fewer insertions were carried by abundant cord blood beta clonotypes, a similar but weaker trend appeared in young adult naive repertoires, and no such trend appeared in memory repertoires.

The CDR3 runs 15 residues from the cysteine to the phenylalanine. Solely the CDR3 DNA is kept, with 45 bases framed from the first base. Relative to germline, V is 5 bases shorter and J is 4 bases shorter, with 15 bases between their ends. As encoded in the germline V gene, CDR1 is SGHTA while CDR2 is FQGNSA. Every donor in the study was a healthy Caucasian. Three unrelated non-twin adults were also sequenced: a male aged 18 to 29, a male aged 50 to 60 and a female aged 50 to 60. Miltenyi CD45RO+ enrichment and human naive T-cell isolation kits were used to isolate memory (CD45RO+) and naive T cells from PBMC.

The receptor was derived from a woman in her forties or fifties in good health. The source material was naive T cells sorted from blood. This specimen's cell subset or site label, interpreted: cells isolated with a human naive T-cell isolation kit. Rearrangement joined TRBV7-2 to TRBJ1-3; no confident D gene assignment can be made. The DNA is TGTGCCAGCAGCCGAGAAGAGAGGCCCGGAAACACCATATATTTT. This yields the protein CASSREERPGNTIYF.